These 17 T cell receptor beta chains originate from one sample sequenced in a study of graft-versus-host responses after intestinal transplantation. TCRdb's table, derived via immunoSEQ multiplex PCR, lists solely in-frame clones and lacks some. The data hold about 70,000 clones, with around 90% observed a single time. What these receptors recognize is not known. The specimen was unstimulated CD8+ T cells sorted from spleen or lymph node cells, collected before transplant. The receptors stem from a human donor who was the organ donor for an intestinal transplant.

The rearrangement uses TRBV7-9 and TRBJ2-5; 11 bases align to TRBD2. CDR1 and CDR2 from the germline V gene are SEHNR and FQNEAQ (reference sequence). This CDR3 has 15 amino acids. V trimming: 4 bases; J trimming: 2 bases; junction bases outside the gene matches: 3. The CDR3 here is CASSYPSGGQETQYF. The CDR3 DNA follows: TGTGCCAGCAGCTACCCTAGCGGGGGGCAAGAGACCCAGTACTTC.

The rearrangement uses TRBV6-1 and TRBJ1-2; 9 bases align to TRBD1. CDR1 and CDR2 from the germline V gene are MNHNS and SASEGT. This CDR3 region has 12 residues. Trimming removed 10 bases from V and 8 bases from J; junction bases left unmatched: 8. The CDR3 here is CAIIQGAKGYTF. The CDR3 DNA reads as TGTGCCATTATACAGGGGGCGAAGGGCTACACCTTC.

The chain joins TRBV4-3 to TRBJ1-1; a possible D gene is TRBD1 (6 bases). Trimming shortened V by 0 bases and J by 0 bases, and 11 bases separated the two germline ends. The CDR3 has 16 residues. Germline values: CDR1 LGHNA, CDR2 YSLEER. CDR3 loop: CASSQDLDSLNTEAFF. The CDR3 nucleotides are TGCGCCAGCAGCCAAGATTTGGACAGTCTGAACACTGAAGCTTTCTTT.

This chain connects TRBV5-6 to TRBJ1-5, with D hard to call. V gave up 1 base and J gave up 11 bases, with 10 bases separating them. The germline V gene encodes CDR1 SGHDT and CDR2 YYEEEE. The CDR3 has 12 amino acids. This chain's CDR3 is CASSLLGGAQHF. The CDR3 coding sequence is TGTGCCAGCAGCTTGCTTGGAGGAGCCCAGCATTTT.

The chain links TRBV5-8 to TRBJ2-5; possible D gene TRBD2, 7 bases. Between the trimmed V and J ends, which lost 4 bases and 5 bases, there was a span of 24 bases. This CDR3 has 17 amino acids. Per germline, CDR1 SGHTS and CDR2 YDEGEE. The CDR3 here is CASSNLAGGADMETQYF. The CDR3 DNA is TGTGCCAGCAGCAATCTAGCTGGGGGGGCAGATATGGAGACCCAGTACTTC.

V usage is TRBV5-6 and J usage is TRBJ2-7; a possible D gene is TRBD2 (5 bases). The CDR3 runs to 12 residues. With 0 bases removed from V and 6 bases from J, the gap between germline ends came to 7 bases. Per the germline V gene, CDR1 is SGHDT and CDR2 is YYEEEE. CDR3 sequence: CASSLGGSEQYV. CDR3 in DNA: TGTGCCAGCAGCTTGGGCGGGTCCGAGCAGTACGTC.

The count of this clone is one. V is TRBV6-5 and J is TRBJ2-1, with D possibly matching TRBD1 (6 bases). This CDR3 has 14 residues. The germline V gene encodes CDR1 MNHEY and CDR2 SVGAGI. The V and J ends lost 4 bases and 3 bases respectively, with 10 bases between them. As DNA, the CDR3 is TGTGCCAGCAGTTCTACGGACAGCTACAATGAGCAGTTCTTC. The encoded protein is CASSSTDSYNEQFF.

The genes are TRBV4-2 and TRBJ1-4; possible D gene TRBD1, 5 bases. Trimming shortened V by 4 bases and J by 6 bases, and 18 bases separated the two germline ends. The CDR3 is made up of 16 amino acids. Germline CDR1 and CDR2: LGHNA and YNFKEQ. The CDR3 region is CASSPAEGQGDEKLFF. The CDR3 DNA is TGTGCCAGCAGCCCAGCGGAGGGGCAGGGTGATGAAAAACTGTTTTTT.

The gene calls are TRBV28 and TRBJ2-1, with D hard to call. Trimming removed 4 bases at V and 3 bases at J, with 10 bases between. This CDR3 is built from 14 residues. CDR1 MDHEN and CDR2 SYDVKM come from the germline V gene. In DNA, the CDR3 is TGTGCCAGCAGTTACGAAATCTACTACAATGAGCAGTTCTTC. Translating it yields CASSYEIYYNEQFF.

CDR3 amino acids: CASSLYLYPGDSTLGSYNSPLHF. The CDR3 DNA is TGTGCCAGCAGCTTATACCTATACCCTGGGGACAGTACCTTAGGCTCCTATAATTCACCCCTCCACTTT. The rearrangement links TRBV13 to TRBJ1-6, with 7 bases that match TRBD1. The V gene's germline CDR1 is PRHDT and CDR2 FYEKMQ (reference sequence). Unmatched junction bases numbered 22, after V lost 2 bases and J lost 0 bases. This CDR3 is built from 23 residues.

The J gene is TRBJ1-5, the V gene TRBV28, with D tentatively TRBD1 (5 bases). V gave up 6 bases and J gave up 7 bases, with 13 bases separating them. Germline CDR1 MDHEN, CDR2 SYDVKM. CDR3 size: 13 residues. As DNA, the CDR3 is TGTGCCAGCAGCCCTAGGGGAATCCAGCCCCAGCATTTT. Its protein is CASSPRGIQPQHF.

This clone is a singleton in its sample. The chain has TRBV27 and TRBJ2-7, with a tentative D call TRBD1 (6 bases). Trimming removed 2 bases at V and 3 bases at J, with 14 bases between. The CDR3 loop spans 15 amino acids. The germline V gene encodes CDR1 MNHEY and CDR2 SMNVEV (reference sequence). CDR3 protein: CASSLAGNRVYEQYV. CDR3 nucleotide sequence: TGTGCCAGCAGTTTAGCCGGGAACAGGGTCTACGAGCAGTACGTC.

The rearrangement links TRBV13 to TRBJ1-4; no definite D call. The CDR3 is 15 amino acids. The germline gives CDR1 PRHDT, CDR2 FYEKMQ (reference sequence). The V and J ends lost 1 base and 4 bases respectively, with 10 bases between them. CDR3 residues: CASSLAGVYNEKLFF. The CDR3, as DNA: TGTGCCAGCAGCTTAGCCGGAGTCTATAATGAAAAACTGTTTTTT.

The V call is TRBV4-2, the J call TRBJ1-5; D gene ambiguous. Germline lookup yields CDR1 LGHNA and CDR2 YNFKEQ. Trimming removed 1 base at V and 1 base at J, with 11 bases between. The CDR3 has 16 residues. In nucleotides, the CDR3 is TGTGCCAGCAGCCAAGCCCTCCCCAGAAGCAATCAGCCCCAGCATTTT. This codes for CASSQALPRSNQPQHF.

In nucleotides, the CDR3 is TGTGCCAGCTCACCACCGAGGGAGGGATACCTCGGTTATCAGCCCCAGCATTTT. This translates into CASSPPREGYLGYQPQHF. The genes are TRBV18 and TRBJ1-5; D unclear. V lost 0 bases to trimming and J lost 5 bases, with 20 bases between them. Germline V CDR1 and CDR2: KGHSH, LQKENI. The CDR3 is 18 residues long.

For this clone: Other nucleotide sequences in the sample specify the same CDR3. The rearrangement uses TRBV6-1 and TRBJ2-7; D is perhaps TRBD2 (5 bases). This CDR3 has 13 amino acids. In germline, CDR1 is MNHNS, CDR2 SASEGT. The V gene lost 8 bases and the J gene lost 4 bases, with 15 bases spanning the gap. The CDR3 sequence: CASALGERYEQYV. The CDR3 DNA sequence: TGTGCCAGCGCCTTGGGTGAGCGGTACGAGCAGTACGTC.

The chain carries TRBV5-1 and TRBJ1-1; possibly TRBD1 for D (6 bases). With 2 bases removed from V and 1 base from J, the gap between germline ends came to 15 bases. This CDR3 has 16 residues. Germline V CDR1 and CDR2: SGHRS, YFSETQ. The CDR3 sequence is CASSFGAGTQNTEAFF. CDR3 bases: TGCGCCAGCAGCTTCGGAGCCGGGACACAGAACACTGAAGCTTTCTTT.